This TCR beta chain is drawn from a study of blood T cell repertoires in COVID-19. The length of the CDR3 is 13 residues. The V gene end was trimmed by 5 bases and the J gene end by 6 bases; junction bases not matched to a gene: 5. Germline loops: CDR1 SGHAT, CDR2 FQNNGV. This clone occurred once. The method was immunoSEQ multiplex PCR; TCRdb's version includes in-frame clones alone and lacks a portion of them. This sample carries almost 65,000 clones, 80% to 90% of them seen once, and the ten largest clones take 40% to 55%. In Seattle, patients joined the study during active infection and were tracked longitudinally.

Sequences were obtained from peripheral blood. The TCR sequence derives from a woman aged 60-75 years with COVID-19, enrolled during active disease. The chain recombines TRBV11-2 with TRBJ1-2; 8 nucleotides align to TRBD1. The CDR3 bases are TGTGCCAGCAGCACACCAGGGGGCCATGGCTACACCTTC. The encoded protein is CASSTPGGHGYTF.